These 9 T cell receptor beta chains share one sample of origin, sequenced in a study of regulatory T cells in long-lasting Graves disease (dated by TCRdb to about 2021). The sample's time point, from its label and the paper: newly diagnosed GD, antithyroid drugs for less than 3 months. For both TCR sequencing and RNA sequencing, RNA was extracted from PBMCs using TRIzol. Receptors were amplified or captured by multiplex PCR. Sequenced on an Illumina HiSeq 4000. iRepertoire HTBI primers and Arm-PCR amplification of CDR3 regions were used to construct TCR beta libraries. The public reads were run again by TCRdb, first through fastp at Q25 and then through MiXCR, and only productive beta chains were kept. Each CDR3 protein appears once, grouped with its most common genes and DNA. In this sample the table shows 350,000 to 550,000 distinct CDR3 sequences, 15% of which occur a single time. 16% of the sample is taken by the ten largest.

These data are also associated with another study on T cells in Graves' hyperthyroidism and ophthalmopathy.

The starting material was peripheral blood mononuclear cells (PBMCs), obtained at new diagnosis, from a patient treated with antithyroid drugs. These receptors came from a woman in her thirties with Graves disease. Donor details come from another sample of the same person, matched by shared clones.

This clonotype was counted many times. The rearrangement uses TRBV24-1 and TRBJ2-1; 10 bases map to TRBD1. Germline V gene data show CDR1 as KGHDR and CDR2 as SFDVKD. The CDR3 spans 14 residues. The trim removed 9 bases at V and 4 bases at J, leaving 5 bases unmatched. In nucleotides, the CDR3 is TGTGCCACCTCGGGACAGGGGAATTACAATGAGCAGTTCTTC. It encodes CATSGQGNYNEQFF.

V usage is TRBV19 and J usage is TRBJ1-6; D might be TRBD1 (6 bases). V was pared by 5 bases and J by 4 bases, with 9 bases between. Germline CDR1 and CDR2: LNHDA and SQIVND (reference sequence). The CDR3 is made up of 14 amino acids. CDR3 amino acids: CASSPGQYNSPLHF. CDR3 sequence (DNA): TGTGCCAGTAGTCCGGGACAATATAATTCACCCCTCCACTTT.

The V call is TRBV12-3 or TRBV12-4, the J call TRBJ2-5; 9 nucleotides align to TRBD1. This CDR3 has 13 amino acids. J was trimmed by 5 bases and V by 8 bases; bases with no gene match: 6. CDR3 amino acids: CASWGQGGETQYF. Here the CDR3 DNA reads TGTGCCAGCTGGGGACAGGGAGGGGAGACCCAGTACTTC.

In this sample, this clonotype turned up many times. V usage is TRBV2 and J usage is TRBJ1-5; TRBD1 is a possible D gene (5 bases). Per the germline V gene, CDR1 is SNHLY and CDR2 is FYNNEI. Trimming took 4 bases from V and 2 from J, leaving 18 bases between them. CDR3 length: 17 amino acids. The CDR3 bases are TGTGCCAGCAGTGGGACACTGGTGTTGGCGGGCAATCAGCCCCAGCATTTT. Translating it yields CASSGTLVLAGNQPQHF.

This clonotype appeared a few times. The genes are TRBV7-6 and TRBJ1-5; D gene unclear. The CDR3 totals 14 residues. Germline-derived CDR1 and CDR2 are SGHVS and FNYEAQ. V was pared by 4 bases and J by 6 bases, with 13 bases between. DNA for the CDR3: TGTGCCAGCAGCTCCGGGAGTGATTCTCAGCCCCAGCATTTT. Its translation is CASSSGSDSQPQHF.

This clonotype was seen at least ten times. The chain uses TRBV5-1 and TRBJ2-1; 7 bases line up with TRBD2. Looked up from germline, CDR1 is SGHRS and CDR2 is YFSETQ. The junction had 4 bases not matched to a gene; V was cut back by 4 bases and J by 0 bases. The CDR3 is 15 amino acids. The CDR3 sequence: CASSLLAFSYNEQFF. CDR3 DNA sequence: TGCGCCAGCAGCCTACTAGCGTTCTCCTACAATGAGCAGTTCTTC.

This clonotype was detected ten times or more. The chain carries TRBV5-1 and TRBJ2-1; D is ambiguous. Between the trimmed V and J ends, which lost 0 bases and 2 bases, there was a span of 3 bases. CDR3 length: 13 amino acids. Germline V gene data show CDR1 as SGHRS and CDR2 as YFSETQ. Here the CDR3 DNA reads TGCGCCAGCAGCTTGGACCCCTACAATGAGCAGTTCTTC. This gives the protein CASSLDPYNEQFF.

Worth noting for this clonotype: A clone one base away is much larger, so this may be a read error. This chain uses TRBV5-1 with TRBJ2-1, with a weak D call TRBD1 (6 bases). The CDR3 contains 17 residues. With 4 bases removed from V and 10 bases from J, the gap between germline ends came to 27 bases. The V gene's germline CDR1 is SGHRS and CDR2 YFSETQ. In DNA, the CDR3 is TGCGCCAGCAGCCCAGAGGCACAGGGAGAAAGCTCCTACGAGCAGTTCTTC. Translated: CASSPEAQGESSYEQFF.

This clonotype has at least ten counts. The CDR3 is CASRQTSRDYNEQFF. The CDR3, as DNA: TGTGCCAGCAGACAGACTAGCCGAGACTACAATGAGCAGTTCTTC. The rearrangement joins TRBV6-2 or TRBV6-3 to TRBJ2-1, with 7 nucleotides matching TRBD2. Germline V CDR1 and CDR2: MNHEY, SVGEGT. The CDR3 is 15 amino acids. The V and J ends lost 6 bases and 3 bases, in that order; junction bases with no gene match: 8.